The rows below give T cell receptor beta chains drawn from one sample of a study of blood T cell repertoires in COVID-19. Clones were sequenced by immunoSEQ multiplex PCR, and TCRdb holds only the in-frame ones, with some missing. The sample comprises about 130,000 clones, roughly 79% of which are singletons, and approximately 10% rests with the top ten. Sequencing was done on a sample of peripheral blood. The receptor source for this set is a human donor in a cohort sampled during active COVID-19. Each CDR3 is given with its conserved first and last residue. The D gene is left open where the match is weak. A row's size may be missing; if present it is once, few, many or a size class.

d_call	clone_size	v_call	j_call	cdr3_aa	cdr3_nt
-	-	TRBV3-1/TRBV3-2	TRBJ1-2	CASSQGVTVYGYTF	TGTGCCAGCAGCCAAGGAGTGACAGTCTATGGCTACACCTTC
-	-	TRBV12-5	TRBJ1-2	CASGLVRETGKGYTF	TGTGCTAGTGGTTTGGTACGAGAGACAGGTAAAGGCTACACCTTC
TRBD1	-	TRBV28	TRBJ1-5	CASSWEQGPEGQPQHF	TGTGCCAGCAGTTGGGAACAGGGGCCCGAGGGGCAGCCCCAGCATTTT
TRBD1	-	TRBV30	TRBJ2-2	CAWSRGLRTGELFF	TGTGCCTGGAGTAGGGGGCTCAGGACCGGGGAGCTGTTTTTT
-	few	TRBV30	TRBJ1-5	CAWSEQGLSNQPQHF	TGTGCCTGGAGTGAACAGGGCCTAAGCAATCAGCCCCAGCATTTT
-	-	TRBV9	TRBJ1-4	CASSVGGGNANEKLFF	TGTGCCAGCAGCGTAGGAGGCGGAAATGCTAATGAAAAACTGTTTTTT
-	-	TRBV28	TRBJ2-5	CASSSARQAKETQYF	TGTGCCAGCAGTTCCGCTCGACAGGCCAAAGAGACCCAGTACTTC
TRBD2	-	TRBV7-9	TRBJ2-3	CASSLGLAGTDTQYF	TGTGCCAGCAGTCTCGGACTAGCGGGCACAGATACGCAGTATTTT
-	-	TRBV3-1/TRBV3-2	TRBJ1-1	CASTGSGFSEAFF	TGTGCCAGCACGGGGTCGGGGTTCTCTGAAGCTTTCTTT
TRBD2	-	TRBV2	TRBJ2-1	CASISGVYNEQFF	TGTGCCAGCATCAGCGGGGTTTACAATGAGCAGTTCTTC
-	-	TRBV7-8	TRBJ1-5	CASSFSPEGNQPQHF	TGTGCCAGCAGCTTTAGCCCTGAAGGAAATCAGCCCCAGCATTTT
TRBD1	few	TRBV6-5	TRBJ1-5	CASLTGGYNQPQHF	TGTGCCAGCTTGACAGGGGGCTACAATCAGCCCCAGCATTTT
-	-	TRBV24-1	TRBJ2-3	CATSGYGVDTQYF	TGTGCCACCAGTGGCTACGGGGTAGATACGCAGTATTTT
-	few	TRBV4-1	TRBJ1-5	CASSQDGSNQPQHF	TGCGCCAGCAGCCAAGATGGCAGCAATCAGCCCCAGCATTTT
-	-	TRBV6-5	TRBJ1-1	CASIGGRDTEAFF	TGTGCCAGCATTGGGGGGAGGGACACTGAAGCTTTCTTT
-	-	TRBV9	TRBJ1-6	CASSVEGGSYNSPLHF	TGTGCCAGCAGCGTAGAAGGGGGCTCCTATAATTCACCCCTCCACTTT
TRBD1	once	TRBV19	TRBJ1-2	CASSSLGDSYGYTF	TGTGCCAGTAGTAGCCTCGGGGACAGCTATGGCTACACCTTC
-	-	TRBV5-6	TRBJ2-3	CASSTGSVYTQYF	TGTGCCAGCAGCACAGGTTCTGTGTATACGCAGTATTTT